A single sample gave rise to the 28 T cell receptor beta chains below, sequenced in a study of shared clonotypes between healthy human individuals. Assay used: immunoSEQ multiplex PCR; TCRdb lists only in-frame clones, some missing. The repertoire consists of 2 million to 2.5 million clones, with around 92% occurring once and the leading ten covering approximately 0.41%. Sequencing was done on a sample of naive CD4+ T cells from PBMCs. Indicated subset: CD45RA+ positively selected. These receptor sequences come from a man aged 18 to 29 in good health. Some clones in this sample may be carry-over from other donors' samples.

As regards this clone: Different DNA sequences within this sample yield the same CDR3. The chain carries TRBV9 and TRBJ2-5, with D hard to call. This CDR3 contains 13 residues. Trimming cost V 2 bases and J 0 bases, with 5 bases left between them. The germline CDR1 and CDR2 sequences are SGDLS and YYNGEE. The CDR3 spells CASSVGNQETQYF. The CDR3 DNA is TGTGCCAGCAGCGTGGGGAACCAAGAGACCCAGTACTTC. Looking up the rest from reference TRBV9 and TRBJ2-5 gives the full variable domain: DSGVTQTPKHLITATGQRVTLRCSPRSGDLSVYWYQQSLDQGLQFLIQYYNGEERAKGNILERFSAQQFPDLHSELNLSSLELGDSALYFCASSVGNQETQYFGPGTRLLVL.

The chain joins TRBV7-9 to TRBJ2-7; either TRBD1 or TRBD2 may fit D (5 bases each). The V gene's germline CDR1 is SEHNR and CDR2 FQNEAQ (reference sequence). The CDR3 spans 17 residues. V dropped 2 bases and J dropped 3 bases, with 20 bases sitting between them. CDR3 region: CASSLRQGPSSLYEQYF. CDR3 nucleotide sequence: TGTGCCAGCAGCTTACGGCAGGGACCATCCTCTCTCTACGAGCAGTACTTC.

V and J are TRBV7-7 and TRBJ2-2; TRBD2 is a possible D gene (7 bases). Germline-derived CDR1 and CDR2 are SSHAT and FNYEAQ (reference sequence). The CDR3 sequence is 15 residues long. Trimming left V 5 bases short and J 5 bases short, with 15 bases between. The CDR3 is CASSIGLGGTGELFF. DNA of the CDR3: TGTGCCAGCAGCATAGGACTAGGGGGGACCGGGGAGCTGTTTTTT.

This clone has a single count. This chain uses TRBV7-3 with TRBJ2-5, with 9 nucleotides matching TRBD1. The J call is uncertain, as TRBJ2-7 better fits the DNA end. CDR1 and CDR2 from the germline V gene are SGHTA and FQGTGA. This CDR3 is built from 16 residues. The CDR3 spells CASSQGSGTGLNEQYF. DNA for the CDR3: TGTGCCAGCAGCCAAGGAAGTGGGACAGGGCTGAACGAGCAGTACTTC.

The chain carries TRBV5-1 and TRBJ2-3, with D perhaps matching TRBD1 (6 bases). The CDR3 is 16 amino acids. V dropped 1 base and J dropped 4 bases, with 16 bases sitting between them. CDR1 SGHRS and CDR2 YFSETQ come from the germline V gene. This chain's CDR3 is CASSLPPATGPDTQYF. The CDR3 DNA is TGCGCCAGCAGCTTGCCCCCGGCCACAGGGCCAGATACGCAGTATTTT.

Only one count was recorded for this clone. This sample includes further DNA sequences coding for the same CDR3. This rearrangement joins TRBV18 to TRBJ2-7; D not certain. The CDR3 consists of 14 residues. CDR1 and CDR2 (germline): KGHSH, LQKENI. V lost 4 bases to trimming and J lost 1 base, with 11 bases between them. CDR3 nucleotide sequence: TGTGCCAGCTCACTTCGAGGCCGGTCCTACGAGCAGTACTTC. This gives the protein CASSLRGRSYEQYF.

This chain links TRBV18 with TRBJ1-2; tentatively, D is TRBD1 (6 bases). V gave up 3 bases and J gave up 1 base, with 18 bases separating them. The CDR3 totals 17 residues. Germline CDR1 is KGHSH and CDR2 is LQKENI. As DNA, the CDR3 is TGTGCCAGCTCACCGGGGGGCGCCGAAATCCTTAACTATGGCTACACCTTC. It yields the protein CASSPGGAEILNYGYTF.

To note about this clone: The junction departs from the called germline gene at one end, perhaps through a read error. V and J are TRBV5-1 and TRBJ2-1; D might be TRBD2 (5 bases). Germline assignment: CDR1 SGHRS and CDR2 YFSETQ. The CDR3 length is 15 residues. In DNA form, the CDR3 reads TGCGCCGGCAGCTTGGACTGGGGAGATGTGAATGAGCAGTTCTTC. Protein: CAGSLDWGDVNEQFF.

On this clone: The same CDR3 can be traced to other DNA sequences in this sample. The chain recombines TRBV5-1 with TRBJ2-1; 8 nucleotides align to TRBD2. The CDR3 loop spans 15 amino acids. Germline V lookup: CDR1 SGHRS, CDR2 YFSETQ. With 0 bases clipped from V and 7 bases from J, the junction kept 6 bases outside the gene matches. CDR3 sequence (DNA): TGCGCCAGCAGCTTGGCGGGAGGGGAGCGGAATGAGCAGTTCTTC. It specifies CASSLAGGERNEQFF.

The chain has TRBV7-2 and TRBJ2-7, with TRBD2 matching over 10 bases. This CDR3 has 15 residues. Germline CDR1 SGHTA, CDR2 FQGNSA. Trimming cost V 5 bases and J 2 bases; bases outside gene matches: 6. The CDR3 here is CASSPGLAFTYEQYF. CDR3 sequence (DNA): TGTGCCAGCAGCCCGGGACTAGCGTTTACCTACGAGCAGTACTTC.

The chain has TRBV13 and TRBJ1-1, with D uncertain. CDR1 is PRHDT, CDR2 FYEKMQ, per germline (reference sequence). V lost 3 bases, J lost 1 base, and 18 bases lay in between. The CDR3 extends over 17 amino acids. CDR3 residues: CASSFSRGGVWNTEAFF. In nucleotides, the CDR3 is TGTGCCAGCAGCTTTTCCCGGGGTGGGGTATGGAACACTGAAGCTTTCTTT.

The chain carries TRBV4-3 and TRBJ2-1; 10 nucleotides agree with TRBD2. CDR3 length: 19 residues. V shed 2 bases and J 4 bases; nucleotides not matched to a gene: 14. The V gene's germline CDR1 is LGHNA and CDR2 YSLEER. The CDR3: CASSQLPGTLAGNYNEQFF. Written as DNA, the CDR3 is TGCGCCAGCAGCCAACTTCCAGGGACACTAGCGGGGAATTACAATGAGCAGTTCTTC.

The chain has TRBV9 and TRBJ1-3; 8 nucleotides agree with TRBD1. CDR1 and CDR2 from the germline V gene are SGDLS and YYNGEE. The CDR3 runs to 20 residues. V was clipped by 4 bases and J by 2 bases; unmatched bases: 20. The CDR3 nucleotides are TGTGCCAGCAGCCCACTAGGGGATGAACAGGGGGTAATTGCTGGAAACACCATATATTTT. Translated: CASSPLGDEQGVIAGNTIYF.

This clone was counted a single time. The V call is TRBV29-1, the J call TRBJ2-5; possibly TRBD2 for D (7 bases). V was shortened by 7 bases and J by 0 bases, with 18 bases between the two germline ends. Per the germline V gene, CDR1 is SQVTM and CDR2 is ANQGSEA. CDR3 size: 15 residues. The CDR3 DNA follows: TGCAGCGCGGACGCCCCGGGGGGCTACCAAGAGACCCAGTACTTC. The encoded protein is CSADAPGGYQETQYF.

This chain links TRBV28 with TRBJ2-7; TRBD2 agrees at 7 bases. V lost 6 bases to trimming and J lost 4 bases; unmatched junction nucleotides: 12. This CDR3 region has 15 residues. CDR1 is MDHEN, CDR2 SYDVKM, per germline. Written as DNA, the CDR3 is TGTGCCAGCAGCTCCCCCACGGGAGGAAGGTACGAGCAGTACTTC. It specifies CASSSPTGGRYEQYF.

The gene calls are TRBV6-1 and TRBJ1-1; D is undetermined. V was clipped by 8 bases and J by 0 bases, with 13 bases between them. The CDR3 covers 14 residues. The germline V gene has CDR1 MNHNS and CDR2 SASEGT. Written as DNA, the CDR3 is TGTGCCAGCCCCCGGGGTCAGATGAACACTGAAGCTTTCTTT. Amino acids: CASPRGQMNTEAFF.

As regards this clone: One end of the junction varies from germline; a read error may be responsible. V and J are TRBV29-1 and TRBJ1-1; tentatively, D is TRBD1 (5 bases). This CDR3 is 12 amino acids long. Germline assignment: CDR1 SQVTM and CDR2 ANQGSEA. The CDR3 spells CSVEGVGTEAFF. CDR3 coding DNA: TGCAGCGTCGAAGGGGTTGGAACTGAAGCTTTCTTT.

The V gene is TRBV6-1, the J gene TRBJ2-1, with D perhaps being TRBD1 or TRBD2 (6 bases each). The germline V and J ends were trimmed by 4 bases and 5 bases, with 21 bases remaining between them. Looked up from germline, CDR1 is MNHNS and CDR2 is SASEGT. The CDR3 covers 17 residues. The CDR3 nucleotides read TGTGCCAGCAGTGGATCGTTCGCCAGGGGAGGACACAATGAGCAGTTCTTC. Protein product: CASSGSFARGGHNEQFF.

The chain couples TRBV9 to TRBJ2-1; D may be TRBD2 (5 bases). Germline assignment: CDR1 SGDLS and CDR2 YYNGEE. The V and J ends lost 0 bases and 0 bases respectively, with 13 bases between them. The CDR3 totals 17 residues. The CDR3 region is CASSVGPSSYSYNEQFF. The CDR3 nucleotides are TGTGCCAGCAGCGTAGGCCCTAGCTCCTACTCCTACAATGAGCAGTTCTTC.

V is TRBV6-1 and J is TRBJ2-1; D gene unclear. The ends were cut back, 8 bases at V and 1 base at J, with 15 bases in the middle. CDR1 and CDR2 (germline): MNHNS, SASEGT. This CDR3 has 15 residues. The CDR3 DNA reads TGTGCCAGCCTCCGAACAGAGAGATCCTACAATGAGCAGTTCTTC. Translating gives CASLRTERSYNEQFF.

V gene TRBV6-6 combines with J gene TRBJ1-2; unclear D gene. CDR3 length: 14 amino acids. The germline V and J ends were trimmed by 5 bases and 5 bases, with 15 bases remaining between them. The germline gives CDR1 MNHNY, CDR2 SVGAGI (reference sequence). The CDR3 loop reads CASSLRAGPYGYTF. The CDR3 DNA follows: TGTGCCAGCAGTCTAAGGGCCGGTCCGTATGGCTACACCTTC.

This chain links TRBV28 with TRBJ1-5, with TRBD1 identical over 11 bases. The V gene end was trimmed by 7 bases and the J gene end by 2 bases; junction bases not matched to a gene: 16. Germline V lookup: CDR1 MDHEN, CDR2 SYDVKM. CDR3 length equals 19 residues. CDR3 loop: CASNPWGQGGFLGNQPQHF. The CDR3 bases are TGTGCCAGCAACCCGTGGGGACAGGGGGGTTTTTTGGGCAATCAGCCCCAGCATTTT.

This CDR3 reads CASSQPGTGSSGANVLTF. In DNA form, the CDR3 reads TGTGCCAGCAGCCAGCCCGGGACAGGTTCCTCTGGGGCCAACGTCCTGACTTTC. The V call is TRBV4-2, the J call TRBJ2-6; 8 bases are a match to TRBD1. This CDR3 spans 18 amino acids. The germline V gene has CDR1 LGHNA and CDR2 YNFKEQ. V lost 3 bases to trimming and J lost 0 bases; unmatched junction nucleotides: 7.

The chain combines TRBV5-1 with TRBJ2-1, with TRBD2 identical over 10 bases. The CDR3 is 20 amino acids. V gave up 4 bases and J gave up 0 bases; unmatched junction bases: 16. CDR1 SGHRS and CDR2 YFSETQ come from the germline V gene. CDR3 DNA: TGCGCCAGCAGCAGACTAAGCGGGAGGGCTCCAGAATACTCCTACAATGAGCAGTTCTTC. Its protein is CASSRLSGRAPEYSYNEQFF.

J is TRBJ2-5 and V is TRBV5-6; D is unclear. This CDR3 has 13 residues. The V gene lost 3 bases and the J gene lost 5 bases, with 11 bases spanning the gap. Germline CDR1 is SGHDT and CDR2 is YYEEEE. The CDR3 region is CASSWGNKETQYF. The CDR3 DNA follows: TGTGCCAGCAGCTGGGGAAACAAGGAGACCCAGTACTTC.

This chain uses TRBV7-3 with TRBJ1-2; D gene ambiguous. The length of the CDR3 is 14 residues. CDR1 and CDR2 from the germline V gene are SGHTA and FQGTGA. The V end was cut by 5 bases, the J end by 2 bases, with 12 bases between. CDR3 sequence (DNA): TGTGCCAGCAGCCCAGGTCCGTCCAACTATGGCTACACCTTC. This codes for CASSPGPSNYGYTF.

V is TRBV6-5 and J is TRBJ2-1; D perhaps matches TRBD1 (6 bases). Germline V gene data show CDR1 as MNHEY and CDR2 as SVGAGI. This CDR3 region has 16 residues. With 4 bases removed from V and 0 bases from J, the gap between germline ends came to 13 bases. CDR3: CASSSYRESSYNEQFF. In nucleotides, the CDR3 is TGTGCCAGCAGTTCATACAGGGAGAGCTCCTACAATGAGCAGTTCTTC.

Concerning this clone: Other DNA sequences in this sample translate to the same CDR3. The chain joins TRBV27 to TRBJ2-1, with 7 bases lining up with TRBD2. This CDR3 region has 13 residues. The germline CDR1 and CDR2 sequences are MNHEY and SMNVEV (reference sequence). With 1 base clipped from V and 7 bases from J, the junction kept 1 base outside the gene matches. This CDR3 reads CASSLWGGNEQFF. The CDR3, as DNA: TGTGCCAGCAGTTTATGGGGGGGAAATGAGCAGTTCTTC.